A selection of T cell receptor beta chains follows, all from one sample in a study of Graves' ophthalmopathy and Graves' hyperthyroidism. TCRdb reprocessed the multiplex PCR reads via MiXCR and lists one record per CDR3 protein. The profile covers around 1,200,000 distinct CDR3 sequences, with 36% appearing a single time and 11% taken by the ten largest. The sequenced sample was peripheral blood or thyroid tissue (not recorded which). The receptors originated from an adult man with Graves' hyperthyroidism. Both conserved end residues are part of each CDR3. A D gene is named only where the DNA matches it firmly. Size is stated for part of the rows, as once, few or many counts, or as a class when the clone is expanded.

clone size	J gene	D gene	V gene	CDR3 DNA	CDR3 protein
.	TRBJ2-2	.	TRBV12-3/TRBV12-4	TGTGCCAGCAGTTCTAGTAAAGGGTCCGGGGAGCTGTTTTTT	CASSSSKGSGELFF
.	TRBJ1-4	.	TRBV19	TGTGCCAGTAGTATCCGGGGATCGGTTGAAAAACTGTTTTTT	CASSIRGSVEKLFF
once	TRBJ2-6	TRBD1	TRBV7-9	TGTGCCAGCAGCACCGTTACAGGGGGCAACGTCCTGACTTTC	CASSTVTGGNVLTF
.	TRBJ2-6	.	TRBV11-2	TGTGCCAGCAACTATGTCAGATGGACCTCTGGGGCCAACGTCCTGACTTTC	CASNYVRWTSGANVLTF
.	TRBJ2-7	TRBD1	TRBV5-1	TGCGCCAGCAGCCCACCCGGGACAGAGAGCTCCTACGAGCAGTACTTC	CASSPPGTESSYEQYF
many	TRBJ2-2	.	TRBV7-8	TGTGCCAGCAGCAAACAGGGAGCGGGGGAGCTGTTTTTT	CASSKQGAGELFF
.	TRBJ2-5	.	TRBV10-3	TGTGCCATCAGTGGGAGTAGCAATCAGCCCCAGTACTTC	CAISGSSNQPQYF
many	TRBJ1-1	.	TRBV7-9	TGTGCCAGCAGCCCGGCGTTTTGGGGGAGCACTGAAGCTTTCTTT	CASSPAFWGSTEAFF
.	TRBJ1-1	TRBD1	TRBV10-3	TGTGCCATCAGTGAGGTCCCGGGACAGGGGGTGAACACTGAAGCTTTCTTT	CAISEVPGQGVNTEAFF
many	TRBJ2-7	TRBD2	TRBV7-2	TGTGCCAGCAGCTTATCTGCGGGAGACACCTACGAGCAGTACTTC	CASSLSAGDTYEQYF
many	TRBJ1-1	.	TRBV5-8	TGTGCCAGCACTCGGATTATGAACACTGAAGCTTTCTTT	CASTRIMNTEAFF
.	TRBJ2-7	TRBD2	TRBV9	TGTGCCAGCAGCCAAGAGGGACTAGCGGGGTACGAGCAGTACTTC	CASSQEGLAGYEQYF
few	TRBJ1-1	.	TRBV12-3/TRBV12-4	TGTGCCAGCAGTTTAAGGGTCTGGGCCCCCCGGACGGGCGCTTTCTTT	CASSLRVWAPRTGAFF
.	TRBJ1-5	TRBD1	TRBV12-3/TRBV12-4	TGTGCCAGCAGTAGCCGGACAGGGGGTGGGAATCAGCCCCAGCATTTT	CASSSRTGGGNQPQHF
many	TRBJ1-5	TRBD1	TRBV15	TGTGCCACCAGCGGGGGACAGCAACGTTACAATCAGCCCCAGCATTTT	CATSGGQQRYNQPQHF
few	TRBJ2-7	.	TRBV4-1	TGCGCCAGCAGCCAAGATCACAGGGTGAGGGTCTACGAGCAGTACTTC	CASSQDHRVRVYEQYF
.	TRBJ1-1	TRBD1	TRBV29-1	TGCAGCGTTGAAGTAAACCGGGACAGGGAGTCAGCTTTCTTT	CSVEVNRDRESAFF
.	TRBJ2-5	TRBD2	TRBV10-3	TGTGCCATCAGCCTACTAGCGGGAGGGCAAGAGACCCAGTACTTC	CAISLLAGGQETQYF
once	TRBJ2-2	.	TRBV12-5	TGTGCTAGTGGTTTCGATCCAGGAGGAATTCAAGCGAACACCGGGGAGCTGTTTTTT	CASGFDPGGIQANTGELFF
.	TRBJ1-2	.	TRBV10-3	TGTGCCAGCAGGAACAGGGTGAACTATGGCTACACCTTC	CASRNRVNYGYTF
.	TRBJ1-6	TRBD1	TRBV25-1	TGTGCCAGCAGTGAACCCCAGGGGGTTCATTCACCCCTCCACTTT	CASSEPQGVHSPLHF
few	TRBJ2-7	.	TRBV6-5	TGTGCCAGCAGTCACCAACAGGGATCATACGAGCAGTACTTC	CASSHQQGSYEQYF
.	TRBJ1-5	TRBD1	TRBV15	TGTGCCACCAGCAGTGGGACAGGCTGGAATCAGCCCCAGCATTTT	CATSSGTGWNQPQHF
few	TRBJ1-3	.	TRBV5-1	TGCGCCAGCAGCTTGGGGGACGGACGGCAGGGGTGGTCTGGAAACACCATATATTTT	CASSLGDGRQGWSGNTIYF
.	TRBJ2-7	.	TRBV10-1	TGCGCCACCTCGCTCGGAGCCGAGCAGTACTTC	CATSLGAEQYF
many	TRBJ2-7	.	TRBV5-4	TGTGCCAGCAGCGCCCAAGGAGCGGGTGCTTACGAGCAGTACTTC	CASSAQGAGAYEQYF
.	TRBJ1-5	.	TRBV10-3	TGTGCCATCAGTGAGGGGCAGGGAAATAGCAATCAGCCCCAGCATTTT	CAISEGQGNSNQPQHF
few	TRBJ1-4	.	TRBV15	TGTGCCACCAGCCCGCTGGACAGTAGTGAAAAACTGTTTTTT	CATSPLDSSEKLFF
once	TRBJ1-4	TRBD1	TRBV4-3	TGCGCCAGCAGCCAAGGGAGCGTGGCAGGGGGTGAAAAACTGTTTTTT	CASSQGSVAGGEKLFF
.	TRBJ2-7	TRBD1	TRBV6-6	TGTGCCAGCAGTTACGGGGGGACAGGGAGGAACGAGCAGTACTTC	CASSYGGTGRNEQYF
many	TRBJ2-2	.	TRBV10-3	TGTGCCATCACTAAGGAGAACACCGGGGAGCTGTTTTTT	CAITKENTGELFF
.	TRBJ2-2	TRBD2	TRBV9	TGTGCCAGCAGCGTTGCTAGCGGGAGAGCCCACCGAGAGCTGTTTTTT	CASSVASGRAHRELFF
many	TRBJ2-7	TRBD1	TRBV29-1	TGCAGCGTGACGGGGACAGGGGTCTACGAGCAGTACTTC	CSVTGTGVYEQYF
.	TRBJ1-5	TRBD1	TRBV10-3	TGTGCCATCAGTGACAGGGGGCCCCGCAATCAGCCCCAGCATTTT	CAISDRGPRNQPQHF
.	TRBJ2-5	.	TRBV7-2	TGTGCCAGCAGCTCAACAAAAGCAGGGTCGACACACACCGGGGAGGCTGGGACCCAGTACTTC	CASSSTKAGSTHTGEAGTQYF
.	TRBJ1-2	.	TRBV5-1	TGCGCCAGCAGCTGGAAGCGGGCTTATGGCTACACCTTC	CASSWKRAYGYTF
few	TRBJ2-5	.	TRBV4-3	TGCGCCAGCAGCCAAGGCGGGCTGTGGGACGAAGAGACCCAGTACTTC	CASSQGGLWDEETQYF
few	TRBJ1-4	TRBD1	TRBV29-1	TGCAGCGCCCAGGGACAGCTCAATGAAAAACTGTTTTTT	CSAQGQLNEKLFF
.	TRBJ1-5	TRBD1	TRBV15	TGTGCCACCAGCTTCCCGGGACAGGGGGCTCCCTTTGGTCAGCCCCAGCATTTT	CATSFPGQGAPFGQPQHF
many	TRBJ2-6	.	TRBV5-1	TGCGCCAGCAGCTTCGCAGGGGCCTCTGGGGCCAACGTCCTGACTTTC	CASSFAGASGANVLTF
.	TRBJ2-5	.	TRBV7-2	TGTGCCAGCAGCCCACCGATACGAGATAGGGATTGGCGTGAGACCCAGTACTTC	CASSPPIRDRDWRETQYF
many	TRBJ2-5	.	TRBV19	TGTGCCAGTAGTATGCGGCCCACAGAACAAGAGACCCAGTACTTC	CASSMRPTEQETQYF
many	TRBJ2-7	TRBD2	TRBV15	TGTGCCACCAGCAGAGCCCTTGAGCCGGGACTAGCGGGATTGGAGTACTTC	CATSRALEPGLAGLEYF
few	TRBJ2-7	TRBD2	TRBV20-1	TGCAGTGCCTCTAGCGGAATTACCTACGAGCAGTACTTC	CSASSGITYEQYF
once	TRBJ2-7	TRBD2	TRBV10-2	TGCGCCAGCAGTTCCGGGACTACCCTCTCCTACGAGCAGTACTTC	CASSSGTTLSYEQYF
once	TRBJ1-2	TRBD1	TRBV5-1	TGCGCCAGCAGCTTGGATTTATCGGTCCAGGGGGTTCGTGGCTACACCTTC	CASSLDLSVQGVRGYTF
many	TRBJ1-1	.	TRBV4-3	TGCGCCAGCAGCCAAGATCACACCACTGAAGCTTTCTTT	CASSQDHTTEAFF
many	TRBJ1-5	TRBD1	TRBV11-2	TGTGCCAGCAGCGTAGGACAGGGCGAGAAGCCCCAGCATTTT	CASSVGQGEKPQHF
many	TRBJ2-7	.	TRBV11-2	TGTGCCAGCAGCGCGGGACACCAAGCCTACGAGCAGTACTTC	CASSAGHQAYEQYF
many	TRBJ2-7	TRBD1	TRBV5-1	TGCGCCAGCAGCTTGGTCACAGGGGCAGATCGCGAGCAGTACTTC	CASSLVTGADREQYF
.	TRBJ1-2	TRBD1	TRBV25-1	TGTGCTAGAGATGTGGTTGAGGGGGCGATCGGCTATGGCTACACCTTC	CARDVVEGAIGYGYTF
.	TRBJ2-7	.	TRBV29-1	TGCAGCAGTTCCCCTTCCCGGGGACTCTACGAGCAGTACTTC	CSSSPSRGLYEQYF
many	TRBJ2-7	.	TRBV7-8	TGTGCCAGCAGCTTAGGGGGGGCTACCTACGAGCAGTACTTC	CASSLGGATYEQYF